This TCR beta chain was obtained from a study of T cell responses to AZD1222 COVID-19 vaccine. The CDR3 length is 19 residues. Trimming cost V 4 bases and J 3 bases; bases outside gene matches: 14. CDR1 is SGHRS, CDR2 YFSETQ, per germline. This clone appeared once. Generated by immunoSEQ multiplex PCR, the TCRdb table keeps only in-frame clones and is missing some. The sample carries around 180,000 clones, around 89% recorded once. The starting material was peripheral blood, obtained on day 0 of AZD1222 vaccination. The rearrangement joins TRBV5-1 to TRBJ2-7; 15 bases fit TRBD2. This TCR was sampled from an adult in good health. The CDR3 DNA follows: TGCGCCAGCAGCACCCCTGGCGGGACTAGCGGGGGGCATTTCTACGAGCAGTACTTC. It yields the protein CASSTPGGTSGGHFYEQYF.